One sample yielded the 11 T cell receptor beta chains listed below, sequenced in a study of blood T cell repertoires in COVID-19. Using immunoSEQ multiplex PCR, the repertoire was profiled, and TCRdb retains in-frame clones only, with some absent. The table includes some 250,000 clones, 88% detected once. The sample was peripheral blood. Receptors were obtained from a woman aged 40 to 49 who had recovered from COVID-19.

V is TRBV5-4 and J is TRBJ2-3; TRBD2 might be the D (6 bases). The V gene lost 6 bases and the J gene lost 2 bases, with 19 bases spanning the gap. The germline gives CDR1 SGHNT, CDR2 YYREEE (reference sequence). CDR3 length: 16 amino acids. CDR3 loop: CASTPGSGAPTDTQYF. CDR3 in DNA: TGTGCCAGCACCCCGGGTAGCGGAGCCCCCACAGATACGCAGTATTTT.

This clone was counted a single time. The J gene is TRBJ2-7, the V gene TRBV24-1, with TRBD1 matching over 9 bases. CDR3 length equals 16 residues. The V gene's germline CDR1 is KGHDR and CDR2 SFDVKD. V lost 1 base and J lost 3; bases outside the gene matches: 6. Written as DNA, the CDR3 is TGTGCCACCAGTGATTTCGTGGGACAGGGCAACTACGAGCAGTACTTC. Translated, it gives CATSDFVGQGNYEQYF.

The genes are TRBV27 and TRBJ1-2, with TRBD1 as a possible D gene (6 bases). The CDR3 extends over 13 amino acids. The V and J ends lost 6 bases and 7 bases respectively, with 15 bases between them. CDR1 MNHEY and CDR2 SMNVEV come from the germline V gene (reference sequence). The CDR3 is CASRGVGAGGYTF. CDR3 sequence (DNA): TGTGCCAGCAGGGGGGTGGGGGCAGGTGGCTACACCTTC.

The chain is built from TRBV5-4 and TRBJ1-2; tentatively, D is TRBD1 (6 bases). V was clipped by 0 bases and J by 3 bases, with 12 bases between them. The CDR3 runs 15 residues. CDR1 is SGHNT, CDR2 YYREEE, per germline (reference sequence). DNA of the CDR3: TGTGCCAGCAGCTTGGGGCCTAAGGGGGACTATGGCTACACCTTC. Amino acid sequence: CASSLGPKGDYGYTF.

The V call is TRBV18, the J call TRBJ2-3; TRBD2 matches 13 bases. The junction had 6 bases not matched to a gene; V was cut back by 3 bases and J by 3 bases. The CDR3 totals 17 residues. Germline loops: CDR1 KGHSH, CDR2 LQKENI. CDR3 region: CASSPAGLAGVTDTQYF. CDR3 DNA: TGTGCCAGCTCACCCGCCGGACTAGCGGGAGTGACAGATACGCAGTATTTT.

This chain connects TRBV10-3 to TRBJ2-5, with D possibly being TRBD1 (5 bases). The CDR3 runs to 15 residues. The germline V gene encodes CDR1 ENHRY and CDR2 SYGVKD. V was pared by 1 base and J by 2 bases, with 11 bases between. The CDR3 reads CAISELGADQETQYF. The CDR3 nucleotides read TGTGCCATCAGTGAGTTAGGGGCGGATCAAGAGACCCAGTACTTC.

The chain employs TRBV6-5 and TRBJ2-7; TRBD2 is a possible D gene (7 bases). V shed 2 bases and J shed 0 bases, with 11 bases lying between them. The CDR3 has 15 amino acids. Germline V gene sequence: CDR1 MNHEY, CDR2 SVGAGI. This CDR3 reads CASSYGGADSYEQYF. The CDR3 DNA follows: TGTGCCAGCAGTTACGGGGGGGCGGACTCCTACGAGCAGTACTTC.

This sequence joins TRBV4-1 and TRBJ1-2, with D possibly matching TRBD1 (5 bases). The CDR3 length is 16 residues. The V gene lost 1 base and the J gene lost 4 bases, with 16 bases spanning the gap. Germline V CDR1 and CDR2: MGHRA, YSYEKL. The CDR3 DNA reads as TGCGCCAGCAGCCAAGTTTGGGAGGGGTCGGGCTATGGCTACACCTTC. Translating it yields CASSQVWEGSGYGYTF.

The rearrangement joins TRBV18 to TRBJ1-4; D unclear. The V gene's germline CDR1 is KGHSH and CDR2 LQKENI. V was trimmed by 2 bases and J by 3 bases, leaving 13 bases between them. This CDR3 is 16 amino acids long. Written as DNA, the CDR3 is TGTGCCAGCTCACCATCGCCCGGGGTGGCTAATGAAAAACTGTTTTTT. This gives the protein CASSPSPGVANEKLFF.

This clone appeared once. The chain couples TRBV6-1 to TRBJ1-1; D gene uncertain. This CDR3 region has 15 residues. Germline assignment: CDR1 MNHNS and CDR2 SASEGT. V gave up 0 bases and J gave up 4 bases, with 12 bases separating them. CDR3 coding DNA: TGTGCCAGCAGTGAAGCGGGCACCCGGGGCACTGAAGCTTTCTTT. Amino acids: CASSEAGTRGTEAFF.

The V call is TRBV11-3, the J call TRBJ1-1; D unresolved. The CDR3 loop spans 14 amino acids. V dropped 0 bases and J dropped 1 base, with 6 bases sitting between them. Germline loops: CDR1 SGHNT, CDR2 YENEEA. CDR3 coding DNA: TGTGCCAGCAGCTTAGATACCGGGAACACTGAAGCTTTCTTT. Translated, it gives CASSLDTGNTEAFF.